This entry concerns a single TCR beta chain. Its antigen specificity is not known. Base qualities are not recorded, but no much larger clone differs from it by a single base. The method was the immunoSEQ multiplex PCR assay. T-cell receptor beta chain repertoire sequencing was performed alongside a 770-gene immune expression panel. The table was pulled from immuneACCESS by TCRdb, which kept in-frame rearrangements only. Such tables lose some clones; where checked, under half of the loss comes from unresolved V genes, and the rest has no known cause. This sample has 2,500 to 3,000 clones in its table, and roughly four fifths of those were observed once. Approximately 4% of the sample rests with the top ten. The CDR3 sequence holds 13 residues, the cysteine and phenylalanine included. The retained sequence is limited to the CDR3, 39 bases, with the frame set at the first base. V is shortened by 7 bases, J by 3 bases, and the region joining them spans 12 bases. The germline V gene (reference sequence) supplies CDR1 SEHNR and CDR2 FQNEAQ.

These data come from a study of brain metastases from non-small cell lung cancer (dated by TCRdb to about 2019). A note on the overall study: The study profiled the immune microenvironment of paired resected primary tumors and brain metastases from non-small-cell lung cancer patients. Points the paper makes about the study in general: T-cell clones appeared expanded in around two thirds of brain metastases relative to the matched primary tumors. Lower T-cell infiltration was exhibited by brain metastases compared with primary tumors (P < 0.001). Paired brain metastases and primary tumors largely shared TCR repertoires, although T-cell densities in the metastases were sparse.

The cohort was made up of some 42 patients with surgically resected non-small-cell lung cancer, each of whom had both a primary tumor specimen and a brain metastasis specimen. Archival formalin-fixed, paraffin-embedded tissues were used as the tumor specimens. The chain uses TRBV7-9 and TRBJ1-2; there is no confident call for the D gene. The receptor comes from a donor at least 40 years old with non-small cell lung cancer. Source material: primary lung tumor tissue. This sample's cell subset or site label indicates: primary lung tumor paired with brain metastasis. The CDR3 reads as follows: CASTERGDYGYTF. The DNA is TGTGCCAGCACCGAGAGAGGCGACTATGGCTACACCTTC.